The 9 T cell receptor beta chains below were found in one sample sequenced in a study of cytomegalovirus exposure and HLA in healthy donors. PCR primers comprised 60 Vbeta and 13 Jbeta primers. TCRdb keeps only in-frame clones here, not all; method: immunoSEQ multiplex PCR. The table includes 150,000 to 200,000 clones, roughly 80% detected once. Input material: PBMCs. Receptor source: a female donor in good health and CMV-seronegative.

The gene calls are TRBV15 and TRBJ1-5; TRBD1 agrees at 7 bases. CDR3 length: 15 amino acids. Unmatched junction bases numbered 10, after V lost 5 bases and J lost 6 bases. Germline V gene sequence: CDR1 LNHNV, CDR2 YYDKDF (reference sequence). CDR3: CATSVDGTEGQPQHF. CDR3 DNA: TGTGCCACCAGCGTAGACGGGACAGAGGGTCAGCCCCAGCATTTT.

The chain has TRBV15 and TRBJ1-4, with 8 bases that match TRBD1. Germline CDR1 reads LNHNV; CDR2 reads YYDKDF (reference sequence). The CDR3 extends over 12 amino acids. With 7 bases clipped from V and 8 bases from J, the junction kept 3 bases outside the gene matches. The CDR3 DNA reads TGTGCCACCACAGGGGGCAGCGAAAAACTGTTTTTT. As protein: CATTGGSEKLFF.

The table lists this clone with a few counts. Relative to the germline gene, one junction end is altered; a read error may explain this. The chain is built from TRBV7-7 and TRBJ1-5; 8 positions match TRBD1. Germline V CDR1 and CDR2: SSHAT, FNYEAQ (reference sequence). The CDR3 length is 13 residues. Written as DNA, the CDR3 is TGTGCTAGCAGTATGGACAGGGATCAGCCCCAGCATTTT. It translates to CASSMDRDQPQHF.

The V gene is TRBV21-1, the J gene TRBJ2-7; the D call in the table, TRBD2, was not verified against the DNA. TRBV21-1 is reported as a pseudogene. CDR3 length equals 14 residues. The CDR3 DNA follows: TGTGCCGCTTTGGGTCCTAGAAACTCCTACGAGCAGTACTTC. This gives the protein CAALGPRNSYEQYF.

The CDR3 here is CASSLGTSGGALDTGELFF. The DNA of the CDR3 is TGTGCCAGCAGCCTTGGGACTAGCGGGGGGGCTTTGGACACCGGGGAGCTGTTTTTT. The chain carries TRBV7-9 and TRBJ2-2; TRBD2 aligns across 16 bases. The CDR3 extends over 19 amino acids. Germline values: CDR1 SEHNR, CDR2 FQNEAQ (reference sequence). The V gene end was trimmed by 5 bases and the J gene end by 3 bases; junction bases not matched to a gene: 9.

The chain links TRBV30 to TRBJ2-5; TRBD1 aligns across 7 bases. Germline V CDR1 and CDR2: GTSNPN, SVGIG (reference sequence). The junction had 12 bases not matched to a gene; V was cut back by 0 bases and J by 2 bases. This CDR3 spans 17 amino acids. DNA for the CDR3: TGTGCCTGGAGTGTACCCCCGCGCCGGGGACAGCAAGAGACCCAGTACTTC. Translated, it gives CAWSVPPRRGQQETQYF.

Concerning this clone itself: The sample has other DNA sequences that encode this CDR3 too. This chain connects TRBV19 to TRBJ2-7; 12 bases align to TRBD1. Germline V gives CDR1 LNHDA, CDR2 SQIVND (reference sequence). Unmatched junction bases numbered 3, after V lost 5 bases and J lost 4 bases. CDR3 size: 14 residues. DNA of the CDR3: TGTGCCAGTAGTCCGGGACAGGGGGCTTACGAGCAGTACTTC. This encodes CASSPGQGAYEQYF.

Written as DNA, the CDR3 is TGTGCCAGCAGTCTCCAAAAGGGAGCTAGCCAGACCCAGTACTTC. The encoded protein is CASSLQKGASQTQYF. The chain joins TRBV27 to TRBJ2-5, with D tentatively TRBD2 (5 bases). The V gene lost 5 bases and the J gene lost 6 bases, with 19 bases spanning the gap. The CDR3 is 15 amino acids. The germline CDR1 and CDR2 sequences are MNHEY and SMNVEV (reference sequence).

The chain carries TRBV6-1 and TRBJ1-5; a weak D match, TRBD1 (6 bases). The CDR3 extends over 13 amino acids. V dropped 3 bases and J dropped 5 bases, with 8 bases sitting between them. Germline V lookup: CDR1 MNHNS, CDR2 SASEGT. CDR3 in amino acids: CASSEGAHQPQHF. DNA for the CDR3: TGTGCCAGCAGTGAGGGGGCGCATCAGCCCCAGCATTTT.